This T cell receptor (beta chain) is from a study of tumor-infiltrating lymphocytes in primary liver carcinoma. TCR beta cDNA came from around 0.5 ug total RNA, primed with a constant-region primer. For TCR beta, libraries were produced by three nested multiplex PCR rounds using slightly modified ARM-PCR. The two initial PCR rounds, nine to eleven cycles each, used TRBV1-TRBV30 forward and C-beta reverse primers. TCRdb reprocessed the multiplex PCR reads via MiXCR and lists one record per CDR3 protein. The table records fewer than 350,000 distinct CDR3 sequences, roughly two thirds of them present only once. A remark on this clonotype: One end of the junction fails to match germline, which may point to a read error.

Both blood RNA, taken from unsorted whole blood, and germline DNA were extracted. This CDR3 contains 15 residues. The germline V gene has CDR1 SGHRS and CDR2 YFSETQ. This chain joins TRBV5-1 and TRBJ2-7; 9 nucleotides agree with TRBD1. This sequence originates from a man aged 35-49 years with primary liver carcinoma and hepatitis B virus infection. Sequencing was done on a sample of peripheral blood. For the CDR3, the DNA is TGCGCCAGCAGCCCACTGACAGGGGGTTCCTACAAGCAGTACTTC. Translating gives CASSPLTGGSYKQYF.